Each of the 27 T cell receptor beta chains below was sequenced from the same sample in a study of blood T cells in healthy people across ages. Primed by a sample-barcoded 5' primer and a J-beta primer mix, a second PCR proceeded for 7 to 11 cycles. In TCRdb, the 5' RACE reads were re-called with MiXCR into one record per CDR3 protein. This sample carries around 690,000 distinct CDR3 sequences, around 54% of them seen once, and the ten largest clones take more than 35%. Sample: blood. The receptors stem from a man aged 55 to 70 in good health.

This clonotype has a single count. The V call is TRBV6-1, the J call TRBJ2-7; 10 bases line up with TRBD1. Near its end, the DNA agrees better with TRBJ2-5, so the J call may be wrong. CDR3 size: 15 residues. From germline, CDR1 is MNHNS and CDR2 SASEGT. This CDR3 reads CASSEGDRGPVTQYF. In nucleotides, the CDR3 is TGTGCCAGCAGTGAAGGAGACAGGGGGCCGGTGACCCAGTACTTC.

This clonotype was counted a few times. J is TRBJ2-5 and V is TRBV20-1; TRBD2 aligns across 14 bases. Germline CDR1 reads DFQATT; CDR2 reads SNEGSKA (reference sequence). The CDR3 consists of 14 residues. V dropped 3 bases and J dropped 7; count of bases not matched to a gene: 4. The CDR3 region is CSASGTSGGGTQYF. The CDR3 DNA follows: TGCAGTGCTAGTGGGACTAGCGGGGGAGGGACCCAGTACTTC.

In its sample, this clonotype was seen a few times. The chain combines TRBV29-1 with TRBJ2-1; TRBD1 or TRBD2 may be the D gene (5 bases each). This CDR3 region has 12 residues. Germline CDR1 and CDR2: SQVTM and ANQGSEA. CDR3: CSLSQGDNEQFF. Written as DNA, the CDR3 is TGCAGTCTCTCTCAGGGAGACAATGAGCAGTTCTTC.

A remark on this clonotype: The DNA is left out, because the CDR3 cannot be placed on it with certainty; the CDR3 is given as TCRdb lists it. The V gene is TRBV21-1, the J gene TRBJ2-7; the table gives TRBD2 as D, unverified against the DNA. TRBV21-1 is a pseudogene segment. The CDR3 is 16 residues long, counting both termini. This CDR3 is CASSPVGRGATYEQYF.

This clonotype was counted between two and nine times. This chain uses TRBV10-3 with TRBJ2-7; the D is unclear. In germline, CDR1 is ENHRY, CDR2 SYGVKD. Between the trimmed V and J ends, which lost 11 bases and 7 bases, there was a span of 18 bases. This CDR3 has 12 amino acids. The CDR3 sequence: CASRVDAWEQYF. As DNA, the CDR3 is TGTGCCTCAAGAGTCGATGCATGGGAGCAGTACTTC.

The gene calls are TRBV6-5 and TRBJ2-5; 7 bases line up with TRBD2. CDR3 size: 15 residues. V trimming: 5 bases; J trimming: 11 bases; junction bases outside the gene matches: 17. CDR1 is MNHEY, CDR2 SVGAGI, per germline. The CDR3 spells CASSTQTSRYNEQYF. CDR3 nucleotides: TGTGCCAGCAGTACCCAGACTAGCCGTTACAATGAGCAGTACTTC.

Only a few counts were recorded for this clonotype. The V gene is TRBV29-1, the J gene TRBJ2-3; tentative D call: TRBD2 (7 bases). CDR3 length: 13 residues. V shed 6 bases and J shed 6 bases, with 16 bases lying between them. CDR1 is SQVTM, CDR2 ANQGSEA, per germline. The CDR3 loop reads CSVIKQGGDTQYF. The CDR3 DNA reads as TGCAGCGTGATCAAACAGGGAGGGGATACGCAGTATTTT.

At least ten counts were recorded for this clonotype. This chain joins TRBV6-5 and TRBJ1-2; possibly TRBD1 for D (5 bases). V lost 6 bases, J lost 7 bases, and 18 bases lay in between. CDR1 MNHEY and CDR2 SVGAGI come from the germline V gene. CDR3 size: 14 residues. CDR3 loop: CASRKDQGPLGYTF. The CDR3 bases are TGTGCCAGCAGGAAAGACCAGGGACCCCTTGGCTACACCTTC.

The table lists this clonotype with a few counts. The chain combines TRBV27 with TRBJ2-7, with 11 bases lining up with TRBD1. V trimming: 6 bases; J trimming: 3 bases; junction bases outside the gene matches: 7. Germline V gene sequence: CDR1 MNHEY, CDR2 SMNVEV (reference sequence). This CDR3 region has 15 residues. DNA of the CDR3: TGTGCCAGCAGCAGGACAGGGGGCCCTAACTACGAGCAGTACTTC. This gives the protein CASSRTGGPNYEQYF.

The chain uses TRBV6-2 or TRBV6-3 and TRBJ2-1; 12 positions match TRBD2. The germline V gene encodes CDR1 MNHEY and CDR2 SVGEGT. The V and J ends lost 8 bases and 7 bases, in that order; junction bases with no gene match: 12. The CDR3 covers 16 residues. Here the CDR3 reads CASLWASGGAGNEQFF. The DNA of the CDR3 is TGTGCCAGCCTGTGGGCTAGCGGGGGGGCCGGGAATGAGCAGTTCTTC.

For this clonotype: The CDR3 end shows no conserved phenylalanine or tryptophan, and so a read error is likely. V gene TRBV7-9 combines with J gene TRBJ2-7; the D gene is possibly TRBD1 (6 bases). The germline CDR1 and CDR2 sequences are SEHNR and FQNEAQ (reference sequence). This CDR3 comprises 13 residues. Between the trimmed V and J ends, which lost 5 bases and 3 bases, there was a span of 11 bases. CDR3 nucleotide sequence: TGTGCCAGCAGCCACAGACAGGACTACGAGCAGTACTTA. It translates to CASSHRQDYEQYL.

The chain uses TRBV14 and TRBJ1-1, with D possibly matching TRBD1 (6 bases). The CDR3 is 16 residues long. Deletions cut 4 bases from V and 3 bases from J, with 18 bases between. CDR1 is SGHDN and CDR2 is FVKESK in the germline V gene. The CDR3 DNA sequence: TGTGCCAGCAGCCCTATCCGGGGGGCAAGGCACACTGAAGCTTTCTTT. Amino acid sequence: CASSPIRGARHTEAFF. The entire variable domain, with the rest obtained from reference TRBV14 and TRBJ1-1, is as follows: EAGVTQFPSHSVIEKGQTVTLRCDPISGHDNLYWYRRVMGKEIKFLLHFVKESKQDESGMPNNRFLAERTGGTYSTLKVQPAELEDSGVYFCASSPIRGARHTEAFFGQGTRLTVV.

This chain uses TRBV6-2 or TRBV6-3 with TRBJ2-1; 7 nucleotides align to TRBD1. The CDR3 runs 13 residues. Germline trimming cut 6 bases from V and 9 bases from J; bases unmatched to any gene: 8. CDR1 and CDR2 (germline): MNHEY, SVGEGT. The CDR3 reads CASSRGGRSEQFF. DNA of the CDR3: TGTGCCAGCAGCCGAGGGGGCCGCAGTGAGCAGTTCTTC.

The chain couples TRBV29-1 to TRBJ2-5; TRBD1 or TRBD2 may be the D gene (5 bases each). The CDR3 totals 13 residues. Germline assignment: CDR1 SQVTM and CDR2 ANQGSEA. V was trimmed by 5 bases and J by 11 bases, leaving 21 bases between them. In nucleotides, the CDR3 is TGCAGCGTTAGTGAGTTCGTCGAAGGGGAGCAGTACTTC. Translated: CSVSEFVEGEQYF.

J is TRBJ1-1 and V is TRBV12-3 or TRBV12-4; D is ambiguous. Trimming pared 3 bases from V and 6 bases from J, leaving 2 bases between. The CDR3 extends over 10 amino acids. CDR3 DNA sequence: TGTGCCAGCAGTTTTTCTGAAGCTTTCTTT. Encoded protein: CASSFSEAFF.

This rearrangement joins TRBV7-6 to TRBJ2-1; D uncertain. Germline V gene data show CDR1 as SGHVS and CDR2 as FNYEAQ. The V end was cut by 6 bases, the J end by 5 bases, with 8 bases between. The CDR3 runs to 12 residues. CDR3 region: CASSHVNNEQFF. CDR3 bases: TGTGCCAGCAGTCACGTCAACAATGAGCAGTTCTTC.

Here the CDR3 DNA reads TGTGCCACCAGTGCCGGCGGATTTAACTATGGCTACACCTTC. Protein: CATSAGGFNYGYTF. The rearrangement uses TRBV24-1 and TRBJ1-2, with D unclear. This CDR3 region has 14 residues. Per the germline V gene, CDR1 is KGHDR and CDR2 is SFDVKD. The V and J ends lost 5 bases and 1 base respectively, with 10 bases between them.

This clonotype showed up just once. This sequence joins TRBV7-2 and TRBJ1-2; no reliable D call. CDR1 SGHTA and CDR2 FQGNSA come from the germline V gene. This CDR3 has 14 residues. The V end lost 1 base, the J end lost 2 bases, and 8 bases lay between the germline ends. In DNA, the CDR3 is TGTGCCAGCAGCTTAGTAGCAAAAAACTATGGCTACACCTTC. It yields the protein CASSLVAKNYGYTF.

V gene TRBV12-3 or TRBV12-4 combines with J gene TRBJ2-7; no firm D call. V was pared by 1 base and J by 0 bases, with 13 bases between. This CDR3 has 16 amino acids. The DNA of the CDR3 is TGTGCCAGCAGTTTAGGGGGTCTGTCCAGCTCCTACGAGCAGTACTTC. As protein: CASSLGGLSSSYEQYF.

The gene calls are TRBV7-2 and TRBJ2-5, with D maybe TRBD1 (5 bases). This CDR3 is 12 amino acids long. V lost 7 bases and J lost 1, with 7 bases in between. Per germline, CDR1 SGHTA and CDR2 FQGNSA. CDR3 DNA sequence: TGTGCCAGCAAGGGGATCCAAGAGACCCAGTACTTC. It yields the protein CASKGIQETQYF.

The rearrangement links TRBV5-5 to TRBJ1-1; D remains ambiguous. V lost 4 bases, J lost 1 base, and 11 bases lay in between. The CDR3 is 14 amino acids. Per germline, CDR1 SGHKS and CDR2 YYEKEE (reference sequence). DNA of the CDR3: TGTGCCAGCAGCCCCCGAATTACGAACACTGAAGCTTTCTTT. Protein: CASSPRITNTEAFF.

The V call is TRBV7-2, the J call TRBJ2-7; 12 positions agree with TRBD2. The CDR3 runs 15 residues. V was pared by 6 bases and J by 0 bases, with 3 bases of the junction left unmatched. Germline V gene sequence: CDR1 SGHTA, CDR2 FQGNSA. CDR3 in amino acids: CASRWGLAGSYEQYF. Here the CDR3 DNA reads TGTGCCAGCAGATGGGGACTAGCGGGCTCCTACGAGCAGTACTTC.

The chain employs TRBV12-3 or TRBV12-4 and TRBJ2-5, with unresolved D. With the DNA end fitting TRBJ2-7 better, the J assignment may be wrong. This CDR3 has 12 residues. The CDR3 nucleotides are TGTGCCAGCAGTTTAGGGAAGCCCGAGCAGTACTTC. Its translation is CASSLGKPEQYF.

V and J are TRBV4-1 and TRBJ1-1; D is undetermined. The CDR3 has 17 amino acids. V was cut by 1 base and J by 0 bases, with 15 bases left in between. In germline, CDR1 is MGHRA, CDR2 YSYEKL. The CDR3 sequence is CASSQGRGDLLNTEAFF. The CDR3 DNA reads TGCGCCAGCAGCCAAGGGCGGGGAGACCTTTTGAACACTGAAGCTTTCTTT.

The V call is TRBV5-4, the J call TRBJ2-5, with D maybe TRBD2 (6 bases). Germline assignment: CDR1 SGHNT and CDR2 YYREEE (reference sequence). CDR3 length: 14 residues. Trimming took off 1 base at V and 0 bases at J, with 7 bases between the two ends. CDR3 region: CASSLRGYQETQYF. CDR3 coding DNA: TGTGCCAGCAGCTTGCGGGGGTACCAAGAGACCCAGTACTTC.

The CDR3 DNA is TGTGCCAGCATGGGCAATGAGCAGTTCTTC. Protein sequence: CASMGNEQFF. The chain is built from TRBV2 and TRBJ2-1; D uncertain. The germline V and J ends were trimmed by 7 bases and 6 bases, with 4 bases remaining between them. The CDR3 runs to 10 residues. In germline, CDR1 is SNHLY, CDR2 FYNNEI.

The genes are TRBV20-1 and TRBJ2-3, with 10 bases lining up with TRBD1. The CDR3 contains 15 residues. From germline, CDR1 is DFQATT and CDR2 SNEGSKA (reference sequence). V gave up 7 bases and J gave up 3 bases; unmatched junction bases: 10. The CDR3 DNA follows: TGCAGTGGGGGGACATCGGGACAGGGGACAGATACGCAGTATTTT. It yields the protein CSGGTSGQGTDTQYF.